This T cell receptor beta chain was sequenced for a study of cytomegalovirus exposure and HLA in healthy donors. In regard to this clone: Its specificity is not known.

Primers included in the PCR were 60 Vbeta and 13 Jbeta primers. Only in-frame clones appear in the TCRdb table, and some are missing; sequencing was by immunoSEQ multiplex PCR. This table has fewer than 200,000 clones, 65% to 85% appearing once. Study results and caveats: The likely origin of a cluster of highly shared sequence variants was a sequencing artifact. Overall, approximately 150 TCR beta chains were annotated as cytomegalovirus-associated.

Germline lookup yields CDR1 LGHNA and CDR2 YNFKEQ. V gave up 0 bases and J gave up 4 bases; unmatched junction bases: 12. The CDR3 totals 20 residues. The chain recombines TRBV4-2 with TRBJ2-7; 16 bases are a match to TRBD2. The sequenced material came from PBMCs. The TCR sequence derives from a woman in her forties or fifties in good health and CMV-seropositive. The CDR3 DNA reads TGTGCCAGCAGCCAAGATGTCGGGGGACTAGCGGGGGGGCCCCTGTACGAGCAGTACTTC. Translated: CASSQDVGGLAGGPLYEQYF.